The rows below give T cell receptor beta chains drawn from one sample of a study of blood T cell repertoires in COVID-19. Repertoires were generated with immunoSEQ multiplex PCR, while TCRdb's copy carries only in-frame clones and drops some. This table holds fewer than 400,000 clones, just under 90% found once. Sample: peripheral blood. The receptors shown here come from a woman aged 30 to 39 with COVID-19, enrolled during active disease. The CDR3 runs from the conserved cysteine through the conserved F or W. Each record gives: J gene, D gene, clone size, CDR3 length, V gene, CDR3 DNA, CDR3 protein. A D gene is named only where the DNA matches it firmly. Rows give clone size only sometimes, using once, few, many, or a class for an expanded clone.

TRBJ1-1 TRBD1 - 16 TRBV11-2 TGTGCCAGCAGCTTATCGGCTCAGGGGGCTAACACTGAAGCTTTCTTT CASSLSAQGANTEAFF
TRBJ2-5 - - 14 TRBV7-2 TGTGCCAGCAGCCGGACTCGGTCGGTTGAGACCCAGTACTTC CASSRTRSVETQYF
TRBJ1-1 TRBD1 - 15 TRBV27 TGTGCCAGCAGTTTACAGGGGGCCTTGAACACTGAAGCTTTCTTT CASSLQGALNTEAFF
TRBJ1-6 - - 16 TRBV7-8 TGTGCCAGCGGAACAGGGTCCGGCTCCTATAATTCACCCCTCCACTTT CASGTGSGSYNSPLHF
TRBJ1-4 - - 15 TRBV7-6 TGTGCCAGCAGCCCGGGATGGGCGGAGGGAAAAAAACTGTTTTTT CASSPGWAEGKKLFF
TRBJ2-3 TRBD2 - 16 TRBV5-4 TGTGCCAGCAGCCGCTGGGGGCGGGGGGGCACAGATACGCAGTATTTT CASSRWGRGGTDTQYF
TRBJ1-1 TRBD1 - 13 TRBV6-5 TGTGCCAGCACCGCGACAGGGTTCACTGAAGCTTTCTTT CASTATGFTEAFF
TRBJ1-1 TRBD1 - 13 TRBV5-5 TGTGCCAGCAGCCTAACAGGGGACACTGAAGCTTTCTTT CASSLTGDTEAFF
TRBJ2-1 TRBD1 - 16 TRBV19 TGTGCCACACAGGGGGCGCGTAGAGGCTCCTACAATGAGCAGTTCTTC CATQGARRGSYNEQFF
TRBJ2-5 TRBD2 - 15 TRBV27 TGTGCCAGCAGTTTTTCCAGCGGGGGTAGTGGGACCCAGTACTTC CASSFSSGGSGTQYF
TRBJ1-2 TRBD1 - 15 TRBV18 TGTGCCAGCTCAATACGACAGGGCGAAAACTATGGCTACACCTTC CASSIRQGENYGYTF
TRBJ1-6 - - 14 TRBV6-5 TGTGCCAGCAGCCTACAGGGAGGGGGTTCACCCCTCCACTTT CASSLQGGGSPLHF
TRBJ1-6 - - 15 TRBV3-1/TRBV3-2 TGTGCCAGCAGCCAAGATATATCCGGGATTTCACCCCTCCACTTT CASSQDISGISPLHF
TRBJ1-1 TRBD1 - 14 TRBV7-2 TGTGCCAGCAGCCCATTGGGGGGACAGGGTTTGGCTTTCTTT CASSPLGGQGLAFF
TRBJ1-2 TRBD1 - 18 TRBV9 TGTGCCAGCAGCGCAACGGACAGGGGGACCTCTATAGTTTTTGGCTACACCTTC CASSATDRGTSIVFGYTF
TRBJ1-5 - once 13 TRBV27 TGTGCCAGCAGACAGGGAATGAATCAGCCCCAGCATTTT CASRQGMNQPQHF
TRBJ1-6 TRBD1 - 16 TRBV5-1 TGCGCCAGCAGCGCCGACATTGACAGGGATAATTCACCCCTCCACTTT CASSADIDRDNSPLHF
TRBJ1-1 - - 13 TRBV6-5 TGTGCCAGCAGTTACGAGGTGAACACTGAAGCTTTCTTT CASSYEVNTEAFF
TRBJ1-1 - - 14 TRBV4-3 TGCGCCAGCAGCCAAGGGGCAGCGAACACTGAAGCTTTCTTT CASSQGAANTEAFF
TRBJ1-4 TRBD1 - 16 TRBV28 TGTGCCAGCAGTTCACTCCAGGGGGCTGCTAATGAAAAACTGTTTTTT CASSSLQGAANEKLFF
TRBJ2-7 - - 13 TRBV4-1 TGCGCCAGCAGCCAAGGGGTCCGGGACGAGCAGTACTTC CASSQGVRDEQYF
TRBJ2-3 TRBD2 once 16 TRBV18 TGTGCCAGCTCACAAGGAGCGGGGGTGAACACAGATACGCAGTATTTT CASSQGAGVNTDTQYF
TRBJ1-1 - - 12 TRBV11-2 TGTGCCAGCAGGGAGGGAACCCCGGGGGCTTTCTTT CASREGTPGAFF
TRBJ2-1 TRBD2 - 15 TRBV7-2 TGTGCCAGCAGCTTAACTAGCGGGGCCCACAATGAGCAGTTCTTC CASSLTSGAHNEQFF
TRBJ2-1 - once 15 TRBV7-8 TGTGCCAGCAGCCTGTTGCCTGGGACACACAATGAGCAGTTCTTC CASSLLPGTHNEQFF
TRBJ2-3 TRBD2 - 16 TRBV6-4 TGTGCCAGCAGTGACCGAGCGGGGGGGGGCACAGATACGCAGTATTTT CASSDRAGGGTDTQYF
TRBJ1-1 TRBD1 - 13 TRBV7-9 TGTGCCAGCAGCTTAGTACAGGGGGCTGAAGCTTTCTTT CASSLVQGAEAFF
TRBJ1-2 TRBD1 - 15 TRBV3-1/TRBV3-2 TGTGCCAGCAGCCAGCCCGGGACAGGCGCTTATGGCTACACCTTC CASSQPGTGAYGYTF
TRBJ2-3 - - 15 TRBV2 TGTGCCAGCAGTGAATATCCCAGGGCGGCAGATACGCAGTATTTT CASSEYPRAADTQYF
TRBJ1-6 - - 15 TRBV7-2 TGTGCCAGCAGCTTAGTTGGAGGGATTGGTTCACCCCTCCACTTT CASSLVGGIGSPLHF
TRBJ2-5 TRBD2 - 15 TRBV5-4 TGTGCCAGCAGCTTGGTGGGGGGGGGACAAGAGACCCAGTACTTC CASSLVGGGQETQYF
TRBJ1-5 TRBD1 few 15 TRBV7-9 TGTGCCAGCAGCTCTGGGACAGGAGGCAATCAGCCCCAGCATTTT CASSSGTGGNQPQHF